This TCR beta chain was sequenced during a study of blood T cells in healthy people across ages. Staff drew roughly 10 milliliters of peripheral blood from each donor. Regarding the study as a whole: Correlation between TCR beta diversity and naive T cell percentage was strong. Long-lived donors exceeded aged donors in naive CD4+ cells and diversity.

Regarding this clonotype: What it recognizes is unknown.

Germline CDR1 is WNHNN and CDR2 is SYGVQD (reference sequence). The V end lost 2 bases, the J end lost 0 bases, and 5 bases lay between the germline ends. CDR3 size: 14 residues. A J-beta primer mix and a sample-barcoded 5' primer were used in a second PCR of roughly 6 to 11 cycles. A single record per CDR3 protein comes from TCRdb applying MiXCR to the 5' RACE reads. The repertoire holds 750,000 to 950,000 distinct CDR3 sequences, about 26% seen once, with around 3% in the top ten. The same data also contributed to another study, on T cells of mothers and their children. That paper adds: A few healthy Caucasian mothers served as donors, and their six children did as well.

The sequenced sample was blood. The clonotype originates from a boy aged 5-17 years in good health. V gene TRBV10-1 combines with J gene TRBJ2-1, with D uncertain. This CDR3 is CASSEGSSYNEQFF. In DNA form, the CDR3 reads TGCGCCAGCAGTGAGGGTAGCTCCTACAATGAGCAGTTCTTC.